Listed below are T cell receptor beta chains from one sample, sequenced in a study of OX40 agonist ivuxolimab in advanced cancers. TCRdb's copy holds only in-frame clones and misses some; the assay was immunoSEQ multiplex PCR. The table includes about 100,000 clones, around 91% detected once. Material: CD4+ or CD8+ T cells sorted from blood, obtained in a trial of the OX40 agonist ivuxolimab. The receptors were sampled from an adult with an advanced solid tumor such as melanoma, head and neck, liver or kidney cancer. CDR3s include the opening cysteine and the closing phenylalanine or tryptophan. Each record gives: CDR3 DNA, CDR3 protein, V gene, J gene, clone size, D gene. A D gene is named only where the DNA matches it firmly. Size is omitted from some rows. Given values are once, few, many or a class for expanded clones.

CDR3nt: TGTGCCTGGAAGACCTGGGGGGAAAAAGAAAACACCATATATTTT; CDR3aa: CAWKTWGEKENTIYF; v_gene: TRBV30; j_gene: TRBJ1-3; abundance: once; d_gene: NA
CDR3nt: TGCGCCAGCAGCCAAGCCATACAGTTGAAGGGGCCAGAGACCCAGTACTTC; CDR3aa: CASSQAIQLKGPETQYF; v_gene: TRBV4-3; j_gene: TRBJ2-5; abundance: once; d_gene: NA
CDR3nt: TGTGCCAGCAGCTCCTGGACAGGGTTAACTGAAGCTTTCTTT; CDR3aa: CASSSWTGLTEAFF; v_gene: TRBV7-9; j_gene: TRBJ1-1; abundance: NA; d_gene: TRBD1
CDR3nt: TGTGCCAGCAGAACGACTGAAAACTATGGCTACACCTTC; CDR3aa: CASRTTENYGYTF; v_gene: TRBV6-5; j_gene: TRBJ1-2; abundance: NA; d_gene: NA
CDR3nt: TGTGCCAGTAGTTCCCAGTATCAGCCCCAGCATTTT; CDR3aa: CASSSQYQPQHF; v_gene: TRBV19; j_gene: TRBJ1-5; abundance: NA; d_gene: NA
CDR3nt: TGCGCCAGCAGCTTGGACCCGAACACTGAAGCTTTCTTT; CDR3aa: CASSLDPNTEAFF; v_gene: TRBV5-1; j_gene: TRBJ1-1; abundance: NA; d_gene: NA
CDR3nt: TGTGCCAGCTCACCGCGATCGACAGGGTCTCCAGATACGCAGTATTTT; CDR3aa: CASSPRSTGSPDTQYF; v_gene: TRBV18; j_gene: TRBJ2-3; abundance: NA; d_gene: TRBD1
CDR3nt: TGTGCCAGCAGCTTCGTTAGCGGGAGCTATGAGCAGTTCTTC; CDR3aa: CASSFVSGSYEQFF; v_gene: TRBV11-3; j_gene: TRBJ2-1; abundance: NA; d_gene: TRBD2
CDR3nt: TGTGCCACCGGTACAGCAAATCAGCCCCAGCATTTT; CDR3aa: CATGTANQPQHF; v_gene: TRBV15; j_gene: TRBJ1-5; abundance: NA; d_gene: NA
CDR3nt: TGTGCCTGGGCCCCCTTGGCAGGGTGGCGCGAGCAGTACTTC; CDR3aa: CAWAPLAGWREQYF; v_gene: TRBV30; j_gene: TRBJ2-7; abundance: NA; d_gene: NA